The T cell receptor beta chain described here comes from a study of blood T cell repertoires in COVID-19. Overall study context: COVID-19 samples from acute and convalescent phases originated in the United States, Italy and Spain. The analysed material was cDNA or gDNA that came from T cells, B-cell-depleted T cells, or PBMCs.

Per the original methods: Quantification of nucleated cells was approximated via reference gene primer amplification. Method: immunoSEQ multiplex PCR; TCRdb's copy keeps in-frame clones and lacks some. V and J calls plus clone size are reproduced from that table; the DNA served to infer D and trimming. In the table there are about 3,500 clones, roughly 80% of which are singletons. Trimming removed 4 bases from V and 3 bases from J; junction bases left unmatched: 9. Looked up from germline, CDR1 is SGHKS and CDR2 is YYEKEE (reference sequence). CDR3 length equals 16 residues. V and J are TRBV5-5 and TRBJ1-5, with 8 bases lining up with TRBD1. This TCR came from a human donor in a cohort sampled during active COVID-19. Sequencing was carried out using peripheral blood. Written as DNA, the CDR3 is TGTGCCAGCAGCCGCTCAGGGGGCTTTGACAATCAGCCCCAGCATTTT. Protein product: CASSRSGGFDNQPQHF. Full variable domain (missing parts from reference TRBV5-5 and TRBJ1-5): DAGVTQSPTHLIKTRGQQVTLRCSPISGHKSVSWYQQVLGQGPQFIFQYYEKEERGRGNFPDRFSARQFPNYSSELNVNALLLGDSALYLCASSRSGGFDNQPQHFGDGTRLSIL.